The entry that follows covers one T cell receptor beta chain sequence. The target antigen is unknown. The table came from immunoSEQ multiplex PCR; TCRdb's copy has only in-frame clones and leaves some out. The sample has some 680,000 clones, about three quarters seen once. The data are from a study of shared clonotypes between healthy human individuals. Study-level points and caveats: Non-shared clonotypes had lower generation probabilities than clonotypes shared by all four sorted-subset donors. Few donors restricted represented genetic and exposure-history diversity.

Trimming stripped 4 bases from V and 8 bases from J, with 14 bases between. Germline loops: CDR1 MNHEY, CDR2 SMNVEV (reference sequence). The CDR3 loop spans 14 amino acids. The V call is TRBV27, the J call TRBJ1-4, with a weak D call TRBD1 (6 bases). This clonotype originated in a woman under 40 in good health. Sequenced: memory CD4+ T cells sorted from blood. Regarding subset: CD45RA-negative fraction. The CDR3 bases are TGTGCCAGCAGTTCCCAGGGGCGCCGGGAAAAACTGTTTTTT. Protein product: CASSSQGRREKLFF.